The TCR beta chain under discussion was sequenced for a study of shared clonotypes between healthy human individuals. The CDR3 has 11 residues. V dropped 7 bases and J dropped 8 bases, with 8 bases sitting between them. CDR1 and CDR2 (germline): MDHEN, SYDVKM. Turning to this clone: Its antigen remains unidentified.

Produced via immunoSEQ multiplex PCR; TCRdb's table is partial and in-frame only. The sample includes about 1.1 million clones, 60% to 85% of them seen just once. Study-wide results and limits: A generally larger estimated richness was seen in naive subsets than in memory subsets. Apart from blood, nothing was sampled; tissue repertoires likely differ. Clonotypes shared by all four sorted-subset donors had higher generation probabilities than non-shared clonotypes.

The gene calls are TRBV28 and TRBJ2-2; no clear D. This TCR was sampled from a man aged 18-30 years in good health. Some clones in this sample may be carry-over from other donors' samples. The material sequenced was memory CD4+ T cells from PBMCs. Subset noted: CD45RA-negative fraction. CDR3: CASNWEGELFF. CDR3 DNA sequence: TGTGCCAGCAACTGGGAAGGGGAGCTGTTTTTT.